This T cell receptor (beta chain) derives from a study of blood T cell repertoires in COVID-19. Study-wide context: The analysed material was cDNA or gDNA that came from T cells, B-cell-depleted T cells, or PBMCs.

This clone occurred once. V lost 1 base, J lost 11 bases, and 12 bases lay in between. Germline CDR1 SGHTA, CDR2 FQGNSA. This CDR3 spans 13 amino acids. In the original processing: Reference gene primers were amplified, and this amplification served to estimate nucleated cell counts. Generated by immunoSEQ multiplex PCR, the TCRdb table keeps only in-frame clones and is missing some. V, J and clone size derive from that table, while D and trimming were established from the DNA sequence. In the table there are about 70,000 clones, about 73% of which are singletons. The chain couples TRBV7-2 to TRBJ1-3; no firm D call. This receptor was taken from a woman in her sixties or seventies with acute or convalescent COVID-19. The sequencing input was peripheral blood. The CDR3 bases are TGTGCCAGCAGCTTAGTAATGTGGCCGCCCATATATTTT. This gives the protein CASSLVMWPPIYF. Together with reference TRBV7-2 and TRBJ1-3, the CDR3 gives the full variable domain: GAGVSQSPSNKVTEKGKDVELRCDPISGHTALYWYRQSLGQGLEFLIYFQGNSAPDKSGLPSDRFSAERTGGSVSTLTIQRTQQEDSAVYLCASSLVMWPPIYFGEGSWLTVV.